A single sample gave rise to the 31 T cell receptor beta chains below, sequenced in a study of T cell responses to AZD1222 COVID-19 vaccine. Sequencing was performed with immunoSEQ multiplex PCR; in TCRdb, only in-frame clones are kept and a portion is missing. The sample includes 150,000 to 200,000 clones, around 90% of them seen just once. The material was peripheral blood, obtained 28 days after the second dose of the MenACWY control vaccine. The receptors shown here come from an adult who received the MenACWY meningococcal vaccine as a control.

The V gene is TRBV7-9, the J gene TRBJ1-1; no firm D call. Germline loops: CDR1 SEHNR, CDR2 FQNEAQ (reference sequence). This CDR3 region has 13 residues. V lost 8 bases, J lost 6 bases, and 16 bases lay in between. CDR3 DNA sequence: TGTGCCAGCGCCTTCGTTGCAGGAGCTGAAGCTTTCTTT. Its translation: CASAFVAGAEAFF.

The chain combines TRBV3-1 (or the pseudogene TRBV3-2) with TRBJ2-7, with TRBD2 matching 8 bases. J was trimmed by 3 bases and V by 4 bases; bases with no gene match: 5. Germline values: CDR1 LGHDT, CDR2 YNNKEL (reference sequence). The CDR3 is 14 amino acids. CDR3 nucleotides: TGTGCCAGCAGCCGCCACCGGGAGGGCTACGAGCAGTACTTC. Residues: CASSRHREGYEQYF.

The V gene is TRBV27, the J gene TRBJ1-2, with D possibly matching TRBD1 (5 bases). V shed 2 bases and J shed 5 bases, with 9 bases lying between them. Germline loops: CDR1 MNHEY, CDR2 SMNVEV (reference sequence). The CDR3 has 13 residues. In DNA form, the CDR3 reads TGTGCCAGCAGTTTAGATCGGGGGTATGGCTACACCTTC. Encoded protein: CASSLDRGYGYTF.

This clone has just one count. This chain uses TRBV10-3 with TRBJ2-1, with D perhaps matching TRBD1 or TRBD2 (5 bases each). Trimming removed 8 bases at V and 4 bases at J, with 15 bases between. The CDR3 extends over 14 amino acids. Germline loops: CDR1 ENHRY, CDR2 SYGVKD. CDR3 DNA: TGTGCCATCCGCCCCCGGGACGGGTACAATGAGCAGTTCTTC. It specifies CAIRPRDGYNEQFF.

The chain is built from TRBV5-4 and TRBJ2-6, with D perhaps TRBD1 (5 bases). There are 15 residues in the CDR3. The ends were cut back, 4 bases at V and 4 bases at J, with 12 bases in the middle. Looked up from germline, CDR1 is SGHNT and CDR2 is YYREEE (reference sequence). Here the CDR3 DNA reads TGTGCCAGCAGCCGCGACAGTTCCGGGGCCAACGTCCTGACTTTC. Translated, it gives CASSRDSSGANVLTF.

This rearrangement joins TRBV19 to TRBJ2-2; D is possibly TRBD2 (6 bases). This CDR3 comprises 13 residues. CDR1 is LNHDA and CDR2 is SQIVND in the germline V gene (reference sequence). The germline V and J ends were trimmed by 1 base and 6 bases, with 6 bases remaining between them. The CDR3 DNA is TGTGCCAGTAGTATAGGGAGGGCCGGGGAGCTGTTTTTT. It yields the protein CASSIGRAGELFF.

About this clone itself: Other DNA sequences within the sample encode an identical CDR3. This rearrangement joins TRBV7-9 to TRBJ1-1; no reliable D call. V was cut by 4 bases and J by 2 bases, with 2 bases left in between. CDR1 is SEHNR, CDR2 FQNEAQ, per germline (reference sequence). The CDR3 has 11 amino acids. Here the CDR3 reads CASSSNTEAFF. CDR3 sequence (DNA): TGTGCCAGCAGCTCCAACACTGAAGCTTTCTTT.

The chain recombines TRBV14 with TRBJ2-7, with 10 nucleotides matching TRBD2. With V trimmed by 4 bases and J by 4 bases, 7 bases remained unmatched. CDR3 length: 15 residues. From germline, CDR1 is SGHDN and CDR2 FVKESK. CDR3 nucleotides: TGTGCCAGCAGCCTTGCTAGCGGGAGATTGTACGAGCAGTACTTC. Translation gives CASSLASGRLYEQYF.

J is TRBJ1-6 and V is TRBV14, with D uncertain. V gave up 3 bases and J gave up 5 bases, with 8 bases separating them. This CDR3 is 14 amino acids long. CDR1 is SGHDN, CDR2 FVKESK, per germline. CDR3 in DNA: TGTGCCAGCAGCCACGGAACAGATAATTCACCCCTCCACTTT. Translated, it gives CASSHGTDNSPLHF.

Only one count was recorded for this clone. The CDR3 loop reads CASSDSAQGSGYTF. Written as DNA, the CDR3 is TGTGCCAGCAGTGACTCGGCACAGGGTAGTGGCTACACCTTC. J is TRBJ1-2 and V is TRBV6-4; maybe TRBD1 (6 bases). Germline assignment: CDR1 MRHNA and CDR2 SNTAGT. Between the trimmed V and J ends, which lost 0 bases and 7 bases, there was a span of 12 bases. The CDR3 totals 14 residues.

The chain combines TRBV5-1 with TRBJ1-3; D not resolved. V gave up 6 bases and J gave up 0 bases, with 19 bases separating them. This CDR3 spans 17 amino acids. CDR1 SGHRS and CDR2 YFSETQ come from the germline V gene. The CDR3 sequence is CASTSDPRPNSGNTIYF. As DNA, the CDR3 is TGCGCCAGCACCTCCGATCCCCGACCGAACTCTGGAAACACCATATATTTT.

The chain recombines TRBV6-5 with TRBJ2-5; D unresolved. V lost 6 bases, J lost 5 bases, and 7 bases lay in between. The CDR3 consists of 11 residues. Per the germline V gene, CDR1 is MNHEY and CDR2 is SVGAGI. The CDR3 loop reads CASRNLETQYF. In DNA form, the CDR3 reads TGTGCCAGCAGGAATCTGGAGACCCAGTACTTC.

V usage is TRBV14 and J usage is TRBJ2-7; 14 bases are shared with TRBD2. V was clipped by 2 bases and J by 4 bases; unmatched bases: 7. Germline assignment: CDR1 SGHDN and CDR2 FVKESK. The CDR3 covers 17 residues. CDR3 in DNA: TGTGCCAGCAGCCAACATCTTGGGACTAGCGGGAGTTACGAGCAGTACTTC. Protein sequence: CASSQHLGTSGSYEQYF.

The rearrangement joins TRBV3-1 (or the pseudogene TRBV3-2) to TRBJ1-4; D remains unclear. The CDR3 length is 14 residues. The ends were cut back, 3 bases at V and 6 bases at J, with 11 bases in the middle. Germline lookup yields CDR1 LGHDT and CDR2 YNNKEL (reference sequence). The CDR3 loop is CASSQGRRDEKLFF. The CDR3 DNA reads as TGTGCCAGCAGCCAGGGTCGGCGGGATGAAAAACTGTTTTTT.

The chain uses TRBV2 and TRBJ2-5; 11 nucleotides align to TRBD2. The CDR3 runs 16 residues. The germline CDR1 and CDR2 sequences are SNHLY and FYNNEI. V shed 8 bases, J shed 1 base, and the junction held 9 bases outside the gene matches. The DNA for the CDR3 is TGTGCCAGCCGCAGTGGGACTAGCGGTATCCAAGAGACCCAGTACTTC. Protein product: CASRSGTSGIQETQYF.

CDR3 bases: TGTGCCAGCAGCGTAGGGGGACTAGCGGGAGACTCCTACGAGCAGTACTTC. As protein: CASSVGGLAGDSYEQYF. The genes are TRBV9 and TRBJ2-7; TRBD2 matches at 14 bases. The CDR3 is 17 residues long. In germline, CDR1 is SGDLS, CDR2 YYNGEE. The V gene end was trimmed by 0 bases and the J gene end by 0 bases; junction bases not matched to a gene: 2.

This clone was recorded once. The gene calls are TRBV7-9 and TRBJ2-3; 12 positions match TRBD2. The CDR3 length is 15 residues. V lost 5 bases to trimming and J lost 2 bases; unmatched junction nucleotides: 2. CDR1 SEHNR and CDR2 FQNEAQ come from the germline V gene (reference sequence). The CDR3 sequence is CASSRTSGNTDTQYF. DNA of the CDR3: TGTGCCAGCAGCCGGACTAGCGGGAACACAGATACGCAGTATTTT.

J is TRBJ2-1 and V is TRBV14; TRBD2 is a possible D gene (5 bases). Trimming shortened V by 0 bases and J by 11 bases, and 11 bases separated the two germline ends. There are 13 residues in the CDR3. The germline CDR1 and CDR2 sequences are SGHDN and FVKESK. The DNA of the CDR3 is TGTGCCAGCAGCCAAGATCTTGCCGGGAAGCAGTTCTTC. It encodes CASSQDLAGKQFF.

V gene TRBV7-9 combines with J gene TRBJ1-2; tentatively, D is TRBD1 (5 bases). The CDR3 is made up of 14 amino acids. Trimming pared 3 bases from V and 4 bases from J, leaving 12 bases between. Germline CDR1 SEHNR, CDR2 FQNEAQ (reference sequence). For the CDR3, the DNA is TGTGCCAGCAGCTTTTATGACAGAAGCTATGGCTACACCTTC. It specifies CASSFYDRSYGYTF.

V gene TRBV5-1 combines with J gene TRBJ1-2; 7 nucleotides align to TRBD1. The trim removed 3 bases at V and 6 bases at J, leaving 8 bases unmatched. Per germline, CDR1 SGHRS and CDR2 YFSETQ. This CDR3 region has 14 residues. This chain's CDR3 is CASSSLQGFDGYTF. CDR3 coding DNA: TGCGCCAGCAGCTCCTTACAGGGGTTCGATGGCTACACCTTC.

V is TRBV4-3 and J is TRBJ1-4; D may be TRBD1 (5 bases). The germline V gene encodes CDR1 LGHNA and CDR2 YSLEER. This CDR3 region has 13 residues. Trimming took 4 bases from V and 8 from J, leaving 11 bases between them. The CDR3 sequence: CASSRGSQEKLFF. DNA for the CDR3: TGCGCCAGCAGCCGGGGGTCGCAAGAAAAACTGTTTTTT.

The chain has TRBV28 and TRBJ1-2; possibly TRBD1 for D (5 bases). Trimming stripped 2 bases from V and 6 bases from J, with 10 bases between. The CDR3 has 13 residues. CDR1 is MDHEN, CDR2 SYDVKM, per germline. The CDR3 coding sequence is TGTGCCAGCAGTTTAAAAGGGGCTAATGGCTACACCTTC. Residues: CASSLKGANGYTF.

The chain uses TRBV24-1 and TRBJ1-5; 7 bases line up with TRBD1. In germline, CDR1 is KGHDR, CDR2 SFDVKD. J was trimmed by 6 bases and V by 3 bases; bases with no gene match: 10. This CDR3 region has 16 residues. CDR3: CATSDPTTGYSQPQHF. CDR3 nucleotide sequence: TGTGCCACCAGTGATCCCACGACAGGGTACAGTCAGCCCCAGCATTTT.

Written as DNA, the CDR3 is TGTGCCAGCAGTGAAGAAACCGGCGGGAGTCCGTGGGATACGCAGTATTTT. Translating it yields CASSEETGGSPWDTQYF. V gene TRBV6-1 combines with J gene TRBJ2-3; 7 bases agree with TRBD2. Trimming at V came to 1 base and at J to 6 bases, leaving 13 bases not matched to a gene. The V gene's germline CDR1 is MNHNS and CDR2 SASEGT. The CDR3 covers 17 residues.

The CDR3 bases are TGTGCCAGCAGCCCTAGGGACTACGAGCAGTACTTC. Translated, it gives CASSPRDYEQYF. The rearrangement joins TRBV7-9 to TRBJ2-7; D unclear. Looked up from germline, CDR1 is SEHNR and CDR2 is FQNEAQ (reference sequence). The V and J ends lost 5 bases and 3 bases respectively, with 8 bases between them. This CDR3 has 12 residues.

For this clone: A junction boundary mismatches the germline segment, possibly from a read error. The V call is TRBV5-8, the J call TRBJ2-3, with D tentatively TRBD2 (6 bases). Germline CDR1 is SGHTS and CDR2 is YDEGEE. This CDR3 is 15 amino acids long. The CDR3 protein is CASGLRAGRTDTQYF. The CDR3 region has the DNA TGTGCCAGCGGCTTAAGGGCGGGGCGCACAGATACGCAGTATTTT.

The chain joins TRBV6-5 to TRBJ2-1; TRBD1 matches 8 bases. CDR1 is MNHEY, CDR2 SVGAGI, per germline. The V segment lost 2 bases and the J segment 4 bases; nucleotides outside the gene matches: 4. CDR3 length: 15 amino acids. The CDR3 here is CASSYDRGPYNEQFF. The CDR3 DNA sequence: TGTGCCAGCAGTTACGACAGGGGCCCATACAATGAGCAGTTCTTC.

The chain is built from TRBV23-1 and TRBJ2-7; D may match TRBD1 or TRBD2 (5 bases each). TRBV23-1 is an ORF; its function is uncertain. The V and J ends lost 2 bases and 2 bases respectively, with 7 bases between them. The CDR3 runs 13 residues. This CDR3 reads CASSQGDPYEQYF. The CDR3, as DNA: TGCGCCAGCAGTCAAGGGGACCCCTACGAGCAGTACTTC.

The chain is built from TRBV2 and TRBJ2-7; D is unresolved. This CDR3 spans 13 amino acids. The germline V and J ends were trimmed by 7 bases and 2 bases, with 12 bases remaining between them. The germline V gene encodes CDR1 SNHLY and CDR2 FYNNEI. The CDR3 spells CASTPLRAYEQYF. The DNA for the CDR3 is TGTGCCAGCACCCCCCTTAGGGCCTACGAGCAGTACTTC.

This rearrangement joins TRBV7-2 to TRBJ2-7; D unresolved. Per the germline V gene, CDR1 is SGHTA and CDR2 is FQGNSA. The CDR3 sequence is 15 residues long. V dropped 2 bases and J dropped 6 bases, with 17 bases sitting between them. The CDR3 DNA reads TGTGCCAGCAGCTTAAGTTTGGCGGACCTCGGCGAGCAGTACTTC. Its protein product is CASSLSLADLGEQYF.

This clone was seen only once. The chain is built from TRBV5-1 and TRBJ2-1; D is unresolved. Germline CDR1 reads SGHRS; CDR2 reads YFSETQ. Trimming stripped 0 bases from V and 11 bases from J, with 9 bases between. The CDR3 has 12 amino acids. Here the CDR3 DNA reads TGCGCCAGCAGCTTGGATGAGGCCAAGCAGTTCTTC. It is translated as CASSLDEAKQFF.